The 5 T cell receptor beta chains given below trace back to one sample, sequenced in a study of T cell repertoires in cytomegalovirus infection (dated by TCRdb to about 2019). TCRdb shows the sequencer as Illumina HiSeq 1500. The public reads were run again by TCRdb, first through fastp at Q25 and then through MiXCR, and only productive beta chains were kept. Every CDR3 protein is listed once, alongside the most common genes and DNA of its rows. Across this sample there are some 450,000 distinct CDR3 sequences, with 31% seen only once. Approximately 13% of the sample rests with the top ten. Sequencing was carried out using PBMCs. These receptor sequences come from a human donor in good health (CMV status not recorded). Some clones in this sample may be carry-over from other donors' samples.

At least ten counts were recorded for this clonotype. CDR3 in DNA: TGTGCCAGCAGTTACTCGGACAGGGCCTACGAGCAGTACTTC. Protein sequence: CASSYSDRAYEQYF. This chain links TRBV6-6 with TRBJ2-7; 8 nucleotides align to TRBD1. This CDR3 has 14 residues. The germline V gene has CDR1 MNHNY and CDR2 SVGAGI (reference sequence). V gave up 0 bases and J gave up 2 bases; unmatched junction bases: 0.

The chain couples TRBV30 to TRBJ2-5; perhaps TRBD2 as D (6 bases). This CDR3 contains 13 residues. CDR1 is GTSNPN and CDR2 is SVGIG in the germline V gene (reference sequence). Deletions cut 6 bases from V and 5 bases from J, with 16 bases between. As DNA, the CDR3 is TGTGCCTGCGGCGGAGGGCGAGAGGAGACCCAGTACTTC. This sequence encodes CACGGGREETQYF.

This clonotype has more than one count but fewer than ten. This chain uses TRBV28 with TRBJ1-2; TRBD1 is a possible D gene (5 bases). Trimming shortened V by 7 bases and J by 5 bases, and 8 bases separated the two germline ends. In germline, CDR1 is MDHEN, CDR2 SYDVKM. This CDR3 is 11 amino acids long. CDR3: CASTWGYGYTF. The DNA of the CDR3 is TGTGCCAGCACTTGGGGGTATGGCTACACCTTC.

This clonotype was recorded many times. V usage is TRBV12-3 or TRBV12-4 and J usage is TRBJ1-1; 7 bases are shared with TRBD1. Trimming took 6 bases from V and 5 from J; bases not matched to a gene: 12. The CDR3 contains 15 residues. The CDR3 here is CASSPYLTGRTEAFF. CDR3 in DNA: TGTGCCAGCAGCCCATACCTGACAGGGCGGACTGAAGCTTTCTTT.

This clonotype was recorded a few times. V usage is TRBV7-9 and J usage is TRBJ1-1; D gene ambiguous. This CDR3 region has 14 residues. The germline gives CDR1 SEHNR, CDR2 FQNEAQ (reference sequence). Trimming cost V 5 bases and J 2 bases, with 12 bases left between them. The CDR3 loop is CASSPDNINTEAFF. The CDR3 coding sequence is TGTGCCAGCAGCCCAGATAACATCAACACTGAAGCTTTCTTT.